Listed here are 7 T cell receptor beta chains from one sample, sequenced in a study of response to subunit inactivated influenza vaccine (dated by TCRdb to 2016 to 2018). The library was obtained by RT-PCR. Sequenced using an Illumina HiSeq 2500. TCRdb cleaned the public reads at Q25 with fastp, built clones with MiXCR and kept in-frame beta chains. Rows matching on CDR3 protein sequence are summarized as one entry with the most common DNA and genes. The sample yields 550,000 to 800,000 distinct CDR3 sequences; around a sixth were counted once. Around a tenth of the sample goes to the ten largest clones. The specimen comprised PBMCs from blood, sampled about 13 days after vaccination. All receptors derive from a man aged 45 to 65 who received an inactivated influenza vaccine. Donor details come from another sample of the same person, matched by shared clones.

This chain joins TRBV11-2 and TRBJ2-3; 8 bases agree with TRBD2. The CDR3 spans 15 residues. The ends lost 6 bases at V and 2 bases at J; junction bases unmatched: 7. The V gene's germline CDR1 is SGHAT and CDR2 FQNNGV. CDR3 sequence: CASRDAGGLTDTQYF. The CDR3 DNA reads TGTGCCAGCAGGGATGCGGGGGGCCTCACAGATACGCAGTATTTT.

In DNA, the CDR3 is TGTGCCATCAGGGTAACCACTAGCGGGAGGGCCGGCGAGCAGTACTTC. Its translation: CAIRVTTSGRAGEQYF. This rearrangement joins TRBV10-3 to TRBJ2-7, with 13 bases matching TRBD2. The CDR3 length is 16 residues. The germline V gene encodes CDR1 ENHRY and CDR2 SYGVKD. V lost 6 bases and J lost 6; bases outside the gene matches: 11.

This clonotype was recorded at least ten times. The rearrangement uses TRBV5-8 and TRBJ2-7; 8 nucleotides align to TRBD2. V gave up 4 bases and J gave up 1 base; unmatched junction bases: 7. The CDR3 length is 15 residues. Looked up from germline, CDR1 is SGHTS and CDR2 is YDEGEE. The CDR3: CASSTSGRGSYEQYF. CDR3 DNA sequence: TGTGCCAGCAGCACAAGCGGGAGAGGGTCCTACGAGCAGTACTTC.

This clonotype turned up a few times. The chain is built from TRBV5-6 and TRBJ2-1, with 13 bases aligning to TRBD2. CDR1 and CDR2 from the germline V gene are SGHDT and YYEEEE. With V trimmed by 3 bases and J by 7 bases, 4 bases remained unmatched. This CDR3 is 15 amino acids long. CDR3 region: CASSSGLAGLNEQFF. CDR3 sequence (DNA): TGTGCCAGCAGCTCGGGACTAGCGGGGCTTAATGAGCAGTTCTTC.

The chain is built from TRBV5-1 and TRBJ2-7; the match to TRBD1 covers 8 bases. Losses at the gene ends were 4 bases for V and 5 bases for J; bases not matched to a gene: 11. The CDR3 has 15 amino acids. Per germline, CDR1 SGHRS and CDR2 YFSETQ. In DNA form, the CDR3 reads TGCGCCAGCAGCAAAAACAGGGGGGAACTGCACGAGCAGTACTTC. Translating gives CASSKNRGELHEQYF. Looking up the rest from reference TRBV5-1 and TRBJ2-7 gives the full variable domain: KAGVTQTPRYLIKTRGQQVTLSCSPISGHRSVSWYQQTPGQGLQFLFEYFSETQRNKGNFPGRFSGRQFSNSRSEMNVSTLELGDSALYLCASSKNRGELHEQYFGPGTRLTVT.

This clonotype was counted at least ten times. CDR3 sequence: CASSLGTGDGETQYF. The CDR3 DNA sequence: TGTGCCAGCAGCTTAGGCACAGGGGACGGGGAGACCCAGTACTTC. The V gene is TRBV11-2, the J gene TRBJ2-5; 7 bases fit TRBD1. V shed 1 base and J 5 bases; nucleotides not matched to a gene: 7. Germline values: CDR1 SGHAT, CDR2 FQNNGV. CDR3 size: 15 residues.

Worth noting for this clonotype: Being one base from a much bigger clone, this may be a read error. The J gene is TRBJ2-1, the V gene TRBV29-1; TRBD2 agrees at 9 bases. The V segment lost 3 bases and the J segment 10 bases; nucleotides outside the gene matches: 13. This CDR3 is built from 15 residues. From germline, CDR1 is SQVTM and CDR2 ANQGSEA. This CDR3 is CSVDLTSGPSGEQFF. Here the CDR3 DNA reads TGCAGCGTTGACTTGACTAGCGGCCCTAGTGGAGAGCAGTTCTTC.